This T cell receptor beta chain was sequenced for a study of blood T cell repertoires in COVID-19 (TCRdb year 2020). Context from the whole study: Samples from collaborators originated in the United States, Italy and Spain and spanned both the acute and convalescent phases of COVID-19. The prospective study material was composed of cDNA or gDNA derived from T cells, B-cell-depleted T cells, or PBMCs. The dataset comprised deeply sampled blood TCRbeta repertoires from subjects exposed to, actively infected with, or recovered from COVID-19. The repertoires were made available in a free public database intended to serve as a resource for research on the immune response to SARS-CoV-2. Samples came from the ongoing ImmuneRACE study (first 160 participants) plus 1,254 subjects from 6 global collaborators. Nearly every sample came with metadata listing a de-identified subject ID, COVID-19 status, age in years and sex. Where HLA class I and class II types were available, the types were taken from metadata supplied by the sample provider, not from assay-based typing.

TCRbeta CDR3 regions were amplified from genomic DNA by means of the immunoSEQ Assay, a bias-controlled multiplex PCR. In the authors' own workflow: The number of nucleated cells in each sample was estimated by amplification of reference gene primers within the assay. Sequence reads were collapsed and filtered to measure the absolute abundance of every unique TCRbeta CDR3 rearrangement. For each sample, productive Simpson clonality was calculated as the square root of Simpson's diversity index across productive rearrangements. TCRdb carries this immuneACCESS record with in-frame sequences only. Its versions omit some clonotypes, under half of them owing to an unresolved V gene in the studies checked, with the rest unexplained. V and J calls and clone size are those listed in that table; D and trimming were worked out from the DNA. The sample records 430,000 or so clones, approximately 91% of which are singletons. The top ten clones comprise 1.4% to 1.5% of the sample.

V is pared back by 5 bases and J by 15 bases, with 23 bases lying between the germline termini. The germline V gene specifies SGHVS as CDR1 and FNYEAQ as CDR2. Including the terminal cysteine and phenylalanine, the CDR3 comprises 14 residues. CDR3 DNA only is kept here, 42 bases in frame from base 1. This clone was seen many times. Its cognate antigen has yet to be identified. The sample holds no much larger clone one base away, and base qualities are not on file. Participants in the prospective study were aged roughly 18 to 89 years, lived in under 30 United States geographic areas, and enrolled through a virtual design. Cohort assignment in the prospective study relied on participant-reported clinical history from a screening survey and a study questionnaire. Exposed participants had been in contact with someone with a PCR-confirmed or clinician-diagnosed COVID-19 case within 2 weeks of study entry. In the prospective study, whole blood, serum and a nasopharyngeal or oropharyngeal swab were collected from each participant by mobile phlebotomists. Over a 2-month period, participants in the prospective study had the option of providing additional blood draws and questionnaires. Blood samples from the prospective study were shipped frozen or at room temperature prior to DNA extraction.

Broad study findings and their caveats: The amount of clinical and demographic metadata varied by source and participant and was provided uncurated.

The TCR comes from a woman younger than 30 who had been exposed to COVID-19. This chain joins TRBV7-6 to TRBJ2-1; tentative D gene TRBD2, with 8 bases matching. The sequenced material came from PBMCs or T cells enriched from blood (not recorded which). The CDR3 region: CASSPTGSGTRPFF. The nucleotides read TGTGCCAGCAGCCCGACAGGGTCCGGGACTAGGCCGTTCTTC.